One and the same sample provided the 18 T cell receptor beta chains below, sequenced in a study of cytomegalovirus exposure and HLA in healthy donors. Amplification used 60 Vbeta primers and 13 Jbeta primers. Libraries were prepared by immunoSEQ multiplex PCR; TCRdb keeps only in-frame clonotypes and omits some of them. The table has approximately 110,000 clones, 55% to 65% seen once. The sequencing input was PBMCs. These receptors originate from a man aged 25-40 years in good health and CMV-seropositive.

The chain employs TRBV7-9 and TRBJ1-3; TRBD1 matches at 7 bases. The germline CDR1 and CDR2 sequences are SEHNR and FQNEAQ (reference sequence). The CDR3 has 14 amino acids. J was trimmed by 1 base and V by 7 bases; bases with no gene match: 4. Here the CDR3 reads CASTGGQSGNTIYF. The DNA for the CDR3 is TGTGCCAGCACCGGGGGACAGTCTGGAAACACCATATATTTT.

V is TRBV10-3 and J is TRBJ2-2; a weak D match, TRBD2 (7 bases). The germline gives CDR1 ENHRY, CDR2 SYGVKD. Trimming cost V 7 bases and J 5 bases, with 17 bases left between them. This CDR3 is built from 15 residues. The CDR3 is CAINLGGQQTGELFF. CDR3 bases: TGTGCCATCAATCTCGGGGGGCAACAAACCGGGGAGCTGTTTTTT.

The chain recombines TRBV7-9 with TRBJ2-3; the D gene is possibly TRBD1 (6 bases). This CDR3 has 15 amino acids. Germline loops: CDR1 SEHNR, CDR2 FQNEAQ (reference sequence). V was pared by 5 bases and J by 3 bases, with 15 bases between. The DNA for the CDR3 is TGTGCCAGCAGCATAACAGGGTTGGGGACAGATACGCAGTATTTT. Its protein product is CASSITGLGTDTQYF.

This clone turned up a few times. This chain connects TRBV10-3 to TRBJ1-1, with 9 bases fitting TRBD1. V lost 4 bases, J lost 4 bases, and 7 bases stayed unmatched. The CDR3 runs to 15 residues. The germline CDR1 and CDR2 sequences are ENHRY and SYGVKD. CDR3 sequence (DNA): TGTGCCATCAGTGGACGACAGGGGGAGGCCACTGAAGCTTTCTTT. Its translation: CAISGRQGEATEAFF.

Here the CDR3 reads CASSRGAGGLQETQYF. DNA of the CDR3: TGTGCCAGCAGCAGAGGAGCGGGGGGGCTACAAGAGACCCAGTACTTC. V gene TRBV7-2 combines with J gene TRBJ2-5; TRBD2 agrees at 10 bases. J was trimmed by 2 bases and V by 5 bases; bases with no gene match: 8. Germline V lookup: CDR1 SGHTA, CDR2 FQGNSA. This CDR3 contains 16 residues.

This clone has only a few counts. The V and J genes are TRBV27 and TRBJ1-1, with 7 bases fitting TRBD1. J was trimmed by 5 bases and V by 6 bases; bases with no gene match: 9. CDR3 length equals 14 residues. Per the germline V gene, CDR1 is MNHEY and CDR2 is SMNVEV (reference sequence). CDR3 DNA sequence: TGTGCCAGCAGATACAGGGGTACAACGACTGAAGCTTTCTTT. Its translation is CASRYRGTTTEAFF.

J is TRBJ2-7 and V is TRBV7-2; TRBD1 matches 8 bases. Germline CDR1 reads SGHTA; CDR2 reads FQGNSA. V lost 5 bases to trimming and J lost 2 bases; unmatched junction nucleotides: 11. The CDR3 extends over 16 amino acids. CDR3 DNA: TGTGCCAGCAGCAGCAGGGGGCAGGGTACTCCCTACGAGCAGTACTTC. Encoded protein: CASSSRGQGTPYEQYF.

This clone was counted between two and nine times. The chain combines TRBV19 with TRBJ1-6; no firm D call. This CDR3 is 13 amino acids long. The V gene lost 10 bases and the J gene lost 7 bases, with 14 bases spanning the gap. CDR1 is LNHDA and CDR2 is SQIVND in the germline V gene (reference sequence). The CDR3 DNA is TGTGCCACCCGTCTACACAGCAATTCACCCCTCCACTTT. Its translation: CATRLHSNSPLHF.

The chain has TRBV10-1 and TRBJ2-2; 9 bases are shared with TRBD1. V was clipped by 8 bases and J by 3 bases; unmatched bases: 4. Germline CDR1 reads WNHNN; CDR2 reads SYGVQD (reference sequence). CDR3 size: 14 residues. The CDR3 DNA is TGCGCCAGCGCCGGGACAGGGCACACCGGGGAGCTGTTTTTT. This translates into CASAGTGHTGELFF.

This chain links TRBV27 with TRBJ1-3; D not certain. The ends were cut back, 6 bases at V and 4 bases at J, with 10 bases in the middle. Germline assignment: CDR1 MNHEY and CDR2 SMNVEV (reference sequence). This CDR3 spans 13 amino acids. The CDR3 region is CASSPLLGNTIYF. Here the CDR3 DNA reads TGTGCCAGCAGCCCCCTTTTGGGAAACACCATATATTTT.

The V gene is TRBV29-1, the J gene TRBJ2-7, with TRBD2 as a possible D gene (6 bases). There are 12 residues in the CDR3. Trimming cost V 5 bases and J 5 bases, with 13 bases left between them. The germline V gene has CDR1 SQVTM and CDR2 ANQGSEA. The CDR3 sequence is CSVIQEGNEQYF. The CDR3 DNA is TGCAGCGTTATACAGGAGGGGAACGAGCAGTACTTC.

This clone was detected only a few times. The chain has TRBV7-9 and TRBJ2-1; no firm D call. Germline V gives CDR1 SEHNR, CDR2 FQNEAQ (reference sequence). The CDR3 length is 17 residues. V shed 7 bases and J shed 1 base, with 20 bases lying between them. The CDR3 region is CASTPFAAIISYNEQFF. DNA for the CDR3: TGTGCCAGCACCCCTTTTGCGGCCATTATTTCCTACAATGAGCAGTTCTTC.

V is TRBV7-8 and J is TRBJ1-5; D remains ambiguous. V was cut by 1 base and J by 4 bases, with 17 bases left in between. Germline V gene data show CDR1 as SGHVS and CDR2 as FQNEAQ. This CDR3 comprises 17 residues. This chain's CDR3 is CASSLERLGAWNQPQHF. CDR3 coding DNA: TGTGCCAGCAGCTTAGAGAGACTGGGTGCTTGGAATCAGCCCCAGCATTTT. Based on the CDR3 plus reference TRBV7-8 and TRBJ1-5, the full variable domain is GAGVSQSPRYKVAKRGQDVALRCDPISGHVSLFWYQQALGQGPEFLTYFQNEAQLDKSGLPSDRFFAERPEGSVSTLKIQRTQQEDSAVYLCASSLERLGAWNQPQHFGDGTRLSIL.

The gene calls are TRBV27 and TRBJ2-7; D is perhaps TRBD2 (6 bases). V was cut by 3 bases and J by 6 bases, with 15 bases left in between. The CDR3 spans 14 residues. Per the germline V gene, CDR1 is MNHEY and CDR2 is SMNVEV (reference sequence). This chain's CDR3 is CASSFLRGFREQYF. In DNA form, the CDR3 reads TGTGCCAGCAGTTTCCTCCGGGGGTTCCGCGAGCAGTACTTC.

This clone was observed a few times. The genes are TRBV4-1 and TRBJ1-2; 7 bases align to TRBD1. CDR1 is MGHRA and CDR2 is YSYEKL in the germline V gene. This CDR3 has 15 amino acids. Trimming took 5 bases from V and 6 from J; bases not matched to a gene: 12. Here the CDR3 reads CASSYLQRGLDGYTF. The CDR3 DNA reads TGCGCCAGCAGCTACCTGCAGAGGGGGCTCGATGGCTACACCTTC.

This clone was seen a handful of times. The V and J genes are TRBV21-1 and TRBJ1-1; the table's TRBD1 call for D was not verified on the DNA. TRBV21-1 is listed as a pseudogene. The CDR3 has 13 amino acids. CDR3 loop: CASTVSQGPEAFF. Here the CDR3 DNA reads TGTGCCAGCACCGTTTCACAGGGTCCTGAAGCTTTCTTT.

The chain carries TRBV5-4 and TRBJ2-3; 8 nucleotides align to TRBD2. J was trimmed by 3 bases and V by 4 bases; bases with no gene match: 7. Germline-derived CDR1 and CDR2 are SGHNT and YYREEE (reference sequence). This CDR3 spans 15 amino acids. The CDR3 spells CASSRGGGETDTQYF. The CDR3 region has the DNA TGTGCCAGCAGCCGGGGGGGCGGAGAGACAGATACGCAGTATTTT.

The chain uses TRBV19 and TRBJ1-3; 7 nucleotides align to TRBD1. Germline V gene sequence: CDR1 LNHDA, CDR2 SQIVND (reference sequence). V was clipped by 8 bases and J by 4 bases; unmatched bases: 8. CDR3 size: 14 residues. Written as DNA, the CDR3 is TGTGCCAGTGGAAAGACAGGGCCCGGAAACACCATATATTTT. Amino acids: CASGKTGPGNTIYF.